Shown below are 3 T cell receptor beta chains from a single sample sequenced in a study of cytomegalovirus exposure and HLA in healthy donors. Amplification used 60 Vbeta primers and 13 Jbeta primers. TCRdb keeps only in-frame clones here, not all; method: immunoSEQ multiplex PCR. The data hold under 150,000 clones, with around four fifths observed a single time. Sample: PBMCs. These receptors were collected from a man aged 40-50 years in good health and CMV-seronegative.

The V gene is TRBV7-6, the J gene TRBJ2-7; 9 bases are shared with TRBD2. The CDR3 is 16 residues long. V was clipped by 1 base and J by 4 bases; unmatched bases: 8. CDR1 and CDR2 (germline): SGHVS, FNYEAQ. The CDR3 region has the DNA TGTGCCAGCAGCTTAGGGACTAGCGCGATCGGTTACGAGCAGTACTTC. Translated, it gives CASSLGTSAIGYEQYF.

The chain employs TRBV7-2 and TRBJ2-3; D may be TRBD2 (5 bases). The germline V gene has CDR1 SGHTA and CDR2 FQGNSA. The CDR3 spans 19 residues. Trimming pared 0 bases from V and 0 bases from J, leaving 19 bases between. CDR3 region: CASSLAGGGRMFSTDTQYF. The CDR3 nucleotides read TGTGCCAGCAGCTTAGCCGGAGGTGGGCGGATGTTTAGCACAGATACGCAGTATTTT.

The V gene is TRBV28, the J gene TRBJ2-5; 7 bases line up with TRBD1. This CDR3 contains 13 residues. After removal of 4 bases from V and 5 bases from J, the junction contained 4 bases not matched to a gene. CDR1 and CDR2 from the germline V gene are MDHEN and SYDVKM. The DNA of the CDR3 is TGTGCCAGCAGTTCCCGACAGGGTGAGACCCAGTACTTC. Its translation is CASSSRQGETQYF.